These 10 T cell receptor beta chains came from one sample sequenced in a study of blood T cell repertoires in COVID-19. The method was immunoSEQ multiplex PCR; TCRdb's version includes in-frame clones alone and lacks a portion of them. The sample shows 45,000 or so clones, 87% of them seen only once. Sequenced: peripheral blood. All receptors derive from a woman of 80 years or more with active COVID-19.

The chain is built from TRBV19 and TRBJ2-1, with 11 bases matching TRBD1. There are 16 residues in the CDR3. Germline loops: CDR1 LNHDA, CDR2 SQIVND (reference sequence). V trimming: 4 bases; J trimming: 2 bases; junction bases outside the gene matches: 4. The CDR3 bases are TGTGCCAGTAGTAGGGCGGGACAGGGGGCCTACAATGAGCAGTTCTTC. It specifies CASSRAGQGAYNEQFF.

This clone was counted only a few times. The chain links TRBV7-2 to TRBJ1-2; 8 bases agree with TRBD1. Germline lookup yields CDR1 SGHTA and CDR2 FQGNSA. Trimming took 5 bases from V and 4 from J; bases not matched to a gene: 6. The CDR3 loop spans 14 amino acids. The CDR3 nucleotides read TGTGCCAGCAGCCCCACAACAGGGGGCTATGGCTACACCTTC. Translated: CASSPTTGGYGYTF.

V is TRBV7-2 and J is TRBJ2-7; 9 nucleotides match TRBD1. The CDR3 loop spans 14 amino acids. Germline V gene lookup returns CDR1 SGHTA and CDR2 FQGNSA. Germline trimming cut 5 bases from V and 2 bases from J; bases unmatched to any gene: 4. Written as DNA, the CDR3 is TGTGCCAGCAGCCGTGACAGGGGGGCCTACGAGCAGTACTTC. It is translated as CASSRDRGAYEQYF.

V usage is TRBV7-2 and J usage is TRBJ1-5; the match to TRBD1 covers 8 bases. CDR1 and CDR2 from the germline V gene are SGHTA and FQGNSA. CDR3 length: 13 amino acids. The V and J ends lost 5 bases and 7 bases, in that order; junction bases with no gene match: 4. The CDR3 nucleotides are TGTGCCAGCAGCACACAGGGGGAGCAGCCCCAGCATTTT. Translation gives CASSTQGEQPQHF. The full variable domain, its missing parts supplied by reference TRBV7-2 and TRBJ1-5, is GAGVSQSPSNKVTEKGKDVELRCDPISGHTALYWYRQSLGQGLEFLIYFQGNSAPDKSGLPSDRFSAERTGGSVSTLTIQRTQQEDSAVYLCASSTQGEQPQHFGDGTRLSIL.

The chain carries TRBV2 and TRBJ2-7, with D possibly TRBD1 on 6 matching bases. CDR3 length: 15 amino acids. Germline V CDR1 and CDR2: SNHLY, FYNNEI. V lost 2 bases and J 5 bases, leaving 16 bases between the germline ends. This CDR3 is CASSERRDIQNEQYF. The CDR3 DNA reads as TGTGCCAGCAGTGAACGCCGGGACATACAAAACGAGCAGTACTTC.

This clone has only a few counts. This chain uses TRBV6-2 or TRBV6-3 with TRBJ2-5; the match to TRBD2 covers 10 bases. Germline V gives CDR1 MNHEY, CDR2 SVGEGT. The CDR3 loop spans 20 amino acids. After removal of 1 base from V and 2 bases from J, the junction contained 16 bases not matched to a gene. The DNA for the CDR3 is TGTGCCAGCAGTTACTGGACTAGCGGCCGAGTCCGGGGGCCACAAGAGACCCAGTACTTC. Translation gives CASSYWTSGRVRGPQETQYF.

The V and J genes are TRBV7-2 and TRBJ2-3; TRBD2 aligns across 13 bases. The germline V gene has CDR1 SGHTA and CDR2 FQGNSA. Trimming at V came to 5 bases and at J to 5 bases, leaving 13 bases not matched to a gene. This CDR3 comprises 18 residues. CDR3 protein: CASSITSGGARWRDTQYF. CDR3 nucleotide sequence: TGTGCCAGCAGCATAACTAGCGGGGGGGCCCGATGGAGAGATACGCAGTATTTT.

The rearrangement links TRBV3-1 (or the pseudogene TRBV3-2) to TRBJ2-5, with 11 nucleotides matching TRBD2. J lost 3 bases, V lost 2 bases, and 8 bases had no gene match. Germline loops: CDR1 LGHDT, CDR2 YNNKEL (reference sequence). There are 17 residues in the CDR3. The CDR3 loop is CASSQPLLAGGEETQYF. As DNA, the CDR3 is TGTGCCAGCAGCCAACCTCTTCTAGCGGGGGGAGAAGAGACCCAGTACTTC.

This chain joins TRBV18 and TRBJ1-1; D unclear. Germline loops: CDR1 KGHSH, CDR2 LQKENI. V lost 6 bases, J lost 0 bases, and 8 bases lay in between. This CDR3 has 13 residues. In DNA, the CDR3 is TGTGCCAGCTCTGGAGTTATGAACACTGAAGCTTTCTTT. This gives the protein CASSGVMNTEAFF.

This clone was observed once. This chain connects TRBV5-1 to TRBJ2-5; a weak D match, TRBD2 (5 bases). Germline V gene lookup returns CDR1 SGHRS and CDR2 YFSETQ. Trimming removed 4 bases at V and 5 bases at J, with 18 bases between. This CDR3 comprises 15 residues. CDR3 coding DNA: TGCGCCAGCAGCCCTACAAGTGGGAGCCGGGAGACCCAGTACTTC. Protein sequence: CASSPTSGSRETQYF.